This TCR beta chain derives from a study of vaccination effects on CD4 cells after COVID-19. Broader study findings: There was marked clonal contraction among infection- and vaccine-induced clones late after vaccination.

Here immunoSEQ multiplex PCR was the method, and the copy in TCRdb shows in-frame clones only, minus some. Found here are approximately 37,000 clones, 73% of them singletons; the top ten hold 33%. This CDR3 contains 15 residues. The V and J ends lost 2 bases and 3 bases, in that order; junction bases with no gene match: 6. CDR1 and CDR2 from the germline V gene are SGHRS and YFSETQ. Viral peptide pools were used in the ViraFEST assay to expand antigen-specific CD4+ T cells, and sequencing came afterward. Culture lasted roughly eleven days before CD4+ T cell isolation. The person was diagnosed with PCR-confirmed SARS-CoV-2 infection between March and December 2020. A half-volume exchange with IL-2 medium occurred on days 3 and 7. Of note for this clone: The antigen is unknown.

The starting material was CD4+ T cells from PBMCs cultured with a peptide pool, obtained before COVID-19 vaccination. This receptor was taken from a human donor who had a prior SARS-CoV-2 infection. This chain joins TRBV5-1 and TRBJ2-7, with 9 bases identical to TRBD1. CDR3 protein: CASSLNRGRLYEQYF. The CDR3 DNA sequence: TGCGCCAGCAGCTTAAACAGGGGGCGCCTCTACGAGCAGTACTTC.